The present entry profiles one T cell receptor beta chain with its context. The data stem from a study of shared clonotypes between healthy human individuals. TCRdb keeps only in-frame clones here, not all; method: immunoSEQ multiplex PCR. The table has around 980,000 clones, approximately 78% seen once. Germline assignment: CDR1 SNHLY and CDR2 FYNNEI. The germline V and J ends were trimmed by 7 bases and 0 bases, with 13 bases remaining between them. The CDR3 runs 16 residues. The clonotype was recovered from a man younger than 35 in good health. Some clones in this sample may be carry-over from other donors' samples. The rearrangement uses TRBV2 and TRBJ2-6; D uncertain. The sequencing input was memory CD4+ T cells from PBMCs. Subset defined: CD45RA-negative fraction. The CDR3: CASTRNGFSGANVLTF. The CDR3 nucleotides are TGTGCCAGCACCAGGAACGGGTTCTCTGGGGCCAACGTCCTGACTTTC.